Listed below are T cell receptor beta chains from one sample, sequenced in a study of T cells after yellow fever vaccination. TCRdb used MiXCR to reprocess the 5' RACE reads, holding one entry per CDR3 protein. The sample gives 300,000 or so distinct CDR3 sequences, about 8.3% of which show up once; 17% is in the top ten. Here the sequenced sample was PBMCs, taken about 41 days after the first yellow fever vaccination. Every receptor here comes from a man aged 18 to 29 who received the YFV17D yellow fever vaccine. Each CDR3 is given with its conserved first and last residue. The order of the fields is D gene, J gene, clone size, CDR3 length, V gene, CDR3 DNA, CDR3 protein. D genes are given only for firm matches. Clone sizes are given selectively: once, few, many, or a class where the clone is expanded.

d_call: NA
j_call: TRBJ1-5
clone_size: many
cdr3_length: 14
v_call: TRBV11-2
cdr3_nt: TGTGCCAGCAGCTTAATCGGGTACAATCAGCCCCAGCATTTT
cdr3_aa: CASSLIGYNQPQHF

d_call: TRBD1
j_call: TRBJ2-4
clone_size: few
cdr3_length: 15
v_call: TRBV15
cdr3_nt: TGTGCCACCAGCAGAGAGGACAGGCCTAAAAACATTCAGTACTTC
cdr3_aa: CATSREDRPKNIQYF

d_call: NA
j_call: TRBJ2-3
clone_size: NA
cdr3_length: 16
v_call: TRBV5-4
cdr3_nt: TGTGCCAGCAGCTTGAGGTATGGCAGTGTTGCAGATACGCAGTATTTT
cdr3_aa: CASSLRYGSVADTQYF

d_call: NA
j_call: TRBJ2-3
clone_size: NA
cdr3_length: 16
v_call: TRBV7-9
cdr3_nt: TGTGCCAGCAGCTTAGCCTCTGCGGGGTCGAGGTCTACGCAGTATTTT
cdr3_aa: CASSLASAGSRSTQYF

d_call: NA
j_call: TRBJ2-3
clone_size: NA
cdr3_length: 15
v_call: TRBV20-1
cdr3_nt: TGCAGTGCTAGAGAGGGAACAGGGTTACCAGATACGCAGTATTTT
cdr3_aa: CSAREGTGLPDTQYF

d_call: NA
j_call: TRBJ2-1
clone_size: few
cdr3_length: 13
v_call: TRBV7-2
cdr3_nt: TGTGCCAGCAGCCCGCCTCCTATCAATGAGCAGTTCTTC
cdr3_aa: CASSPPPINEQFF

d_call: NA
j_call: TRBJ1-4
clone_size: many
cdr3_length: 15
v_call: TRBV18
cdr3_nt: TGTGCCAGCTCACCACTCCCGGGACCTAATGAAAAACTGTTTTTT
cdr3_aa: CASSPLPGPNEKLFF

d_call: TRBD2
j_call: TRBJ2-5
clone_size: few
cdr3_length: 18
v_call: TRBV4-2
cdr3_nt: TGTGCCAGCAGCCAAGAACCGTCAGCGGGGGGCCTTGGGCAGACCCAGTACTTC
cdr3_aa: CASSQEPSAGGLGQTQYF

d_call: NA
j_call: TRBJ2-5
clone_size: few
cdr3_length: 14
v_call: TRBV5-6
cdr3_nt: TGTGCCAGCAGCTCCCTGACAGGGTTAGCGGCCCAGTACTTC
cdr3_aa: CASSSLTGLAAQYF

d_call: NA
j_call: TRBJ2-7
clone_size: NA
cdr3_length: 13
v_call: TRBV29-1
cdr3_nt: TGCAGCGGCCGGTCAGCCGGAGGCTACGAGCAGTACTTC
cdr3_aa: CSGRSAGGYEQYF

d_call: TRBD1
j_call: TRBJ2-2
clone_size: many
cdr3_length: 14
v_call: TRBV5-1
cdr3_nt: TGCGCCAGCAGCTTCAGGGGGCTGGCCGGGGAGCTGTTTTTT
cdr3_aa: CASSFRGLAGELFF

d_call: NA
j_call: TRBJ2-3
clone_size: few
cdr3_length: 14
v_call: TRBV9
cdr3_nt: TGTGCCAGCAGCGTAGGGATTTACACAGATACGCAGTATTTT
cdr3_aa: CASSVGIYTDTQYF

d_call: TRBD1
j_call: TRBJ1-5
clone_size: few
cdr3_length: 11
v_call: TRBV20-1
cdr3_nt: TGCAGTGCTACGACAGGGAGCACCCAGCATTTT
cdr3_aa: CSATTGSTQHF

d_call: NA
j_call: TRBJ2-5
clone_size: many
cdr3_length: 13
v_call: TRBV6-1
cdr3_nt: TGTGCCAGCAGTGCAGGGGCAAGGGAGACCCAGTACTTC
cdr3_aa: CASSAGARETQYF

d_call: NA
j_call: TRBJ2-3
clone_size: few
cdr3_length: 14
v_call: TRBV29-1
cdr3_nt: TGCAGCGTTGATTTTGCAGATAGCACAGATACGCAGTATTTT
cdr3_aa: CSVDFADSTDTQYF

d_call: TRBD2
j_call: TRBJ2-3
clone_size: NA
cdr3_length: 14
v_call: TRBV12-3/TRBV12-4
cdr3_nt: TGTGCCAGCAGCCTGGGAGGGGAAAGTGATACGCAGTATTTT
cdr3_aa: CASSLGGESDTQYF

d_call: NA
j_call: TRBJ2-7
clone_size: NA
cdr3_length: 13
v_call: TRBV4-3
cdr3_nt: TGCGCCAGCAGCCAAGAGGTTGCAGGACGGCAGTACTTC
cdr3_aa: CASSQEVAGRQYF

d_call: TRBD1
j_call: TRBJ1-1
clone_size: NA
cdr3_length: 15
v_call: TRBV5-1
cdr3_nt: TGCGCCAGCAGCCCGATGGACAGGGGGGACACTGAAGCTTTCTTT
cdr3_aa: CASSPMDRGDTEAFF

d_call: NA
j_call: TRBJ1-1
clone_size: many
cdr3_length: 14
v_call: TRBV5-4
cdr3_nt: TGTGCCAGCAGCCTTTCGACGGTGAACACTGAAGCTTTCTTT
cdr3_aa: CASSLSTVNTEAFF

d_call: TRBD1
j_call: TRBJ1-2
clone_size: NA
cdr3_length: 16
v_call: TRBV7-4
cdr3_nt: TGTGCCAGCAGGGGGCCACATGGACAGGGGATCAGTGGCTACACCTTC
cdr3_aa: CASRGPHGQGISGYTF

d_call: NA
j_call: TRBJ2-6
clone_size: few
cdr3_length: 12
v_call: TRBV7-2
cdr3_nt: TGTGCCAGCAGCTTGGGGAGGAACGTCCTGACTTTC
cdr3_aa: CASSLGRNVLTF

d_call: TRBD2
j_call: TRBJ2-5
clone_size: once
cdr3_length: 17
v_call: TRBV6-5
cdr3_nt: TGTGCCAGCAGTTACACCCCACTAGCGGGGACCCAAGAGACCCAGTACTTC
cdr3_aa: CASSYTPLAGTQETQYF

d_call: NA
j_call: TRBJ1-5
clone_size: few
cdr3_length: 15
v_call: TRBV12-3/TRBV12-4
cdr3_nt: TGTGCCAGCAGAGAGCAGGGAGAAGGCAATCAGCCCCAGCATTTT
cdr3_aa: CASREQGEGNQPQHF

d_call: NA
j_call: TRBJ2-1
clone_size: few
cdr3_length: 11
v_call: TRBV7-9
cdr3_nt: TGTGCCAGCAGCTTATTTTATGGGCAGTTCTTC
cdr3_aa: CASSLFYGQFF

d_call: NA
j_call: TRBJ2-3
clone_size: few
cdr3_length: 16
v_call: TRBV12-3/TRBV12-4
cdr3_nt: TGTGCCAGCAGTCCGAGCGATGCAGGGGCCACAGATACGCAGTATTTT
cdr3_aa: CASSPSDAGATDTQYF

d_call: NA
j_call: TRBJ2-7
clone_size: NA
cdr3_length: 13
v_call: TRBV30
cdr3_nt: TGTGCCTGGAGCACGGGACTGAGCGGGGAGCAGTACTTC
cdr3_aa: CAWSTGLSGEQYF

d_call: NA
j_call: TRBJ1-5
clone_size: many
cdr3_length: 15
v_call: TRBV19
cdr3_nt: TGTGCCAGTAGTATCGGCTCATTTTCGGGGCAGCCCCAGCATTTT
cdr3_aa: CASSIGSFSGQPQHF

d_call: TRBD2
j_call: TRBJ2-5
clone_size: NA
cdr3_length: 16
v_call: TRBV5-6
cdr3_nt: TGTGCCAGCAGCTTGGAACGGGGACTACCCCAAGAGACCCAGTACTTC
cdr3_aa: CASSLERGLPQETQYF

d_call: NA
j_call: TRBJ1-1
clone_size: few
cdr3_length: 13
v_call: TRBV10-3
cdr3_nt: TGTGCCATCACATTAACGGAGAACACTGAAGCTTTCTTT
cdr3_aa: CAITLTENTEAFF

d_call: NA
j_call: TRBJ2-1
clone_size: NA
cdr3_length: 14
v_call: TRBV2
cdr3_nt: TGTGCCAGCGCCTTTGCAGGGAGATACAATGAGCAGTTCTTC
cdr3_aa: CASAFAGRYNEQFF

d_call: NA
j_call: TRBJ1-3
clone_size: NA
cdr3_length: 16
v_call: TRBV7-9
cdr3_nt: TGTGCCAGCAGGCGACAGGTGGTAAAGGGAGGAAACACCATATATTTT
cdr3_aa: CASRRQVVKGGNTIYF

d_call: TRBD1
j_call: TRBJ1-4
clone_size: many
cdr3_length: 15
v_call: TRBV5-1
cdr3_nt: TGCGCCAGCAGCCCGCTGACAGGGATTGAGGAAAAACTGTTTTTT
cdr3_aa: CASSPLTGIEEKLFF

d_call: TRBD2
j_call: TRBJ2-1
clone_size: many
cdr3_length: 14
v_call: TRBV5-1
cdr3_nt: TGCGCCAGCAGCTTGGGACTAGCGGGGAATGAGCAGTTCTTC
cdr3_aa: CASSLGLAGNEQFF

d_call: TRBD1
j_call: TRBJ1-5
clone_size: NA
cdr3_length: 15
v_call: TRBV6-1
cdr3_nt: TGTGCCACCCGTAGGACAGGGAATAGCAATCAGCCCCAGCATTTT
cdr3_aa: CATRRTGNSNQPQHF

d_call: NA
j_call: TRBJ1-6
clone_size: NA
cdr3_length: 14
v_call: TRBV9
cdr3_nt: TGTGCCAGCAGCGTAGAACAAGGTTTTGGCACCCTCCACTTT
cdr3_aa: CASSVEQGFGTLHF

d_call: NA
j_call: TRBJ2-1
clone_size: many
cdr3_length: 13
v_call: TRBV7-7
cdr3_nt: TGTGCTAGCAGTTCGGGGCCGCGGAATGAGCAGTTCTTC
cdr3_aa: CASSSGPRNEQFF

d_call: NA
j_call: TRBJ1-4
clone_size: many
cdr3_length: 16
v_call: TRBV25-1
cdr3_nt: TGTGCCAGCAGTGAATCTGGCGGTGCCATTAATGAAAAACTGTTTTTT
cdr3_aa: CASSESGGAINEKLFF

d_call: NA
j_call: TRBJ2-2
clone_size: NA
cdr3_length: 15
v_call: TRBV19
cdr3_nt: TGTGCCAGTAGTATCTCCGGGACGAGACGTGGGGAGCTGTTTTTT
cdr3_aa: CASSISGTRRGELFF

d_call: NA
j_call: TRBJ2-7
clone_size: many
cdr3_length: 15
v_call: TRBV6-5
cdr3_nt: TGTGCCAGCAGTTACTCGAAGGCTAGCCCCTACGAGCAGTACTTC
cdr3_aa: CASSYSKASPYEQYF